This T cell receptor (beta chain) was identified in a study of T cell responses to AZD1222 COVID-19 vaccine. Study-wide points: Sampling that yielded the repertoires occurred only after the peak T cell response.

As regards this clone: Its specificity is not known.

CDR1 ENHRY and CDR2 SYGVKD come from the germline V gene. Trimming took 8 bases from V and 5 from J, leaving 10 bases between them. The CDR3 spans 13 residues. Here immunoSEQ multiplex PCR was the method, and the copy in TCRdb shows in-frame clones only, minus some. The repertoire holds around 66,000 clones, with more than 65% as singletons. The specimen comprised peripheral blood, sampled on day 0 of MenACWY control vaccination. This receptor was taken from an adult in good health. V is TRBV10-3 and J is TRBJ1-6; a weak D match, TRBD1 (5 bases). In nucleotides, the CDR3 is TGTGCCATCGCCGGGACCAATAATTCACCCCTCCACTTT. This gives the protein CAIAGTNNSPLHF.